Only a few counts were recorded for the clone carrying this T cell receptor (beta chain). Its cognate antigen is unknown. This sample was taken from a study of T-cell memory formation after mild COVID-19. Study-level background: Largely donor-specific TCR clusters were found.

Per germline, CDR1 LGHDT and CDR2 YNNKEL (reference sequence). The CDR3 contains 15 residues. The germline V and J ends were trimmed by 0 bases and 3 bases, with 11 bases remaining between them. Points from the study as a whole: Pre-infection memory contained some responding clones, which suggested that cross-reactive memory had joined. Confirmation was lacking for SARS-CoV-2 specificity of second-wave clones that peaked on day 37.

5'RACE primed at constant segments yielded TCR alpha and TCR beta cDNA libraries bearing sample barcodes and UMIs. TCRdb re-derived calls from the 5' RACE reads in MiXCR, one entry per CDR3 protein. Altogether about 350,000 distinct CDR3 sequences are present, about 13% being singletons, with the ten largest covering approximately 21%. The sequence came from a man younger than 30 who had mild COVID-19 (a few samples of this study predate the infection). Cell type and time point are not known. The material sequenced was PBMCs or a T cell subset sorted from them (not recorded which). The rearrangement joins TRBV3-1 to TRBJ1-1; perhaps TRBD1 as D (5 bases). The CDR3 DNA reads TGTGCCAGCAGCCAAGATGGAAGGGACTACACTGAAGCTTTCTTT. Translation: CASSQDGRDYTEAFF.